This TCR beta chain originates from a study of PD-L1 blockade in urothelial cancer (dated by TCRdb to between 2016 and 2019). Background for the entire study: Therapy was started in the mid-2010s for all patients, and atezolizumab 1,200 mg was administered intravenously every 3 weeks. Twenty-five of 29 patients were identified as males with urothelial cancer of bladder origin, and a prior smoking history was reported by 18 of 29 patients. Patients had an ECOG performance status of 0 or 1 and had received between 0 and 3 prior chemotherapy regimens. Blood samples were analyzed at 3 weeks after treatment start (second dose) and at 6 weeks after treatment start. Blood samples gave median yields of roughly 150,000 T cells and around 88,000 unique TCRs, along with a median clonality of 0.080. An exploratory multi-omic analysis was conducted of the somatic, immune and clinical correlates of response to PD-L1 blockade with atezolizumab in urothelial cancer. Pretreatment tumor samples and matched peripheral blood, collected serially before and after atezolizumab treatment, underwent TCR sequencing. Progression-free survival longer than 6 months counted as durable clinical benefit, and TCR features were additionally tested against both progression-free and overall survival. Whole exome sequencing and RNA sequencing of pretreatment tumors were performed alongside TCR sequencing in the same patients. Durable clinical benefit was achieved by nine patients but not by the remaining 20. Pretreatment blood TCR-seq was available for twenty-nine patients, at least one posttreatment blood collection was obtained for some 25 patients, and tumor TCR-seq was available for some 25 patients. What the study reported, not specific to this receptor: Improved progression-free and overall survival was found to be associated with pretreatment peripheral blood TCR clonality below the median. Because the sample size was small (n ≈ 29) and many exploratory analyses were performed, the results are intended to be hypothesis-generating. Patients with durable benefit showed greater expansion of tumor-associated TCR clones in peripheral blood 3 weeks after starting treatment (n ≈ 21, p = 0.022).

Each PCR received spiked-in synthetic TCR analog templates so that absolute template abundance could be estimated from read counts. The immunoSEQ assay used bias-controlled V and J gene primers to amplify TCRbeta CDR3 regions from genomic DNA. Sequencing of rearranged TCRbeta segments was done at approximately 20X coverage. The source study handled its data this way. Clustering was used to correct sequencing errors, and CDR3s were annotated against IMGT to assign V, D and J genes. Out-of-frame and stop-codon sequences were excluded, and only productive TCRbeta rearrangements were used in downstream analyses. Clonality was calculated as one minus the Shannon entropy normalized by the log of the number of unique productive sequences. Fisher's exact test with Benjamini-Hochberg correction, using a cutoff of adjusted p below 0.01, was how clones that differed between time points or between blood and tumor were identified. TCRdb obtained this table from immuneACCESS and retained in-frame rearrangements with V and J assigned. These tables miss some clones; where compared with another copy, unresolved V genes account for less than half of the shortfall, and the remainder is unexplained. The DNA was the basis for D and trimming; V, J and clone size are from that table. This sample gives approximately 52,000 clones in total; roughly 80% of them show up just once. The ten largest clones represent over 3.5% of the sample.

The cohort included about 27 patients with locally advanced or metastatic urothelial carcinoma who were treated at Memorial Sloan Kettering on a trial protocol. Peripheral blood mononuclear cells were collected pretreatment and during treatment, with between 1 and 8 total time points obtained per patient. The Qiagen DNeasy Blood extraction kit was used to purify genomic DNA from total PBMCs and tumor samples. PBMCs were collected pretreatment and during treatment and were isolated and stored as previously described. The CDR3 measures 16 amino acids from cysteine to phenylalanine. Just the 48-base CDR3 DNA is kept, in frame starting at base 1. V is trimmed back by 2 bases and J by 3 bases, and the junction contains 3 bases that no gene match accounts for. The germline V gene (reference sequence) sets CDR1 to SEHNR and CDR2 to FQNEAQ. The table lists this clone with a few counts. What this receptor recognizes is not known. Qualities for individual bases were not recorded, and no much larger clone is one base off.

The sequence is built from TRBV7-9 and TRBJ2-1; 11 of the junction bases match TRBD2. Sequenced material: PBMCs, taken around atezolizumab (anti-PD-L1) treatment. This receptor was obtained from a man in his 70s with urothelial cancer. The CDR3 here reads CASSLTGTSGYNEQFF. The DNA sequence reads TGTGCCAGCAGCTTAACCGGGACTAGCGGCTACAATGAGCAGTTCTTC.